Listed below are T cell receptor beta chains from one sample, sequenced in a study of T cell repertoires in cytomegalovirus infection. Each CDR3 protein is one row after TCRdb ran MiXCR on the reads. Of around 450,000 distinct CDR3 sequences listed, approximately 32% were seen once; the top ten hold roughly an eighth. The sample comprised PBMCs. The receptors derive from a human donor in good health (CMV status not recorded). Some clones in this sample may be carry-over from other donors' samples. Both conserved end residues are part of each CDR3. Each record gives: J gene, V gene, D gene, clone size, CDR3 protein, CDR3 DNA. A D gene is named only where the DNA matches it firmly. Where a row states a size, it is once, few, many or the class of an expanded clone; other rows omit it.

TRBJ2-1 | TRBV7-9 | - | - | CTTSSKDVYNEQFF | TGTACCACCTCTAGCAAGGACGTCTACAATGAGCAGTTCTTC
TRBJ1-5 | TRBV3-1 | TRBD1 | few | CASSHGQEGVGGNQPQHF | TGTGCCAGCAGCCATGGACAGGAGGGGGTAGGGGGCAATCAGCCCCAGCATTTT
TRBJ1-1 | TRBV11-2 | - | - | CASNSIQFMNTEAFF | TGTGCCAGCAACTCGATACAGTTTATGAACACTGAAGCTTTCTTT
TRBJ1-6 | TRBV20-1 | - | few | CSARTAGNNSPLHF | TGCAGTGCTAGAACGGCAGGGAACAATTCACCCCTCCACTTT
TRBJ1-1 | TRBV28 | - | once | CASSRQGVSTEAFF | TGTGCCAGCAGTCGACAAGGGGTATCCACTGAAGCTTTCTTT
TRBJ1-5 | TRBV7-8 | - | few | CASSLDGLTSNQPQHF | TGTGCCAGCAGCTTAGACGGATTAACTAGCAATCAGCCCCAGCATTTT
TRBJ1-6 | TRBV6-2/TRBV6-3 | - | few | CASSYSVRTYNSPLHF | TGTGCCAGCAGTTACTCGGTGAGGACCTATAATTCACCCCTCCACTTT
TRBJ2-3 | TRBV5-1 | - | - | CASSLVEYTDTQYF | TGCGCCAGCAGCTTGGTCGAGTACACAGATACGCAGTATTTT
TRBJ1-1 | TRBV7-2 | - | many | CASSLDPEYTEAFF | TGTGCCAGCAGCTTAGACCCCGAGTACACTGAAGCTTTCTTT
TRBJ2-2 | TRBV7-8 | TRBD2 | many | CASQRGANTGELFF | TGTGCCAGCCAGCGGGGGGCCAACACCGGGGAGCTGTTTTTT
TRBJ2-4 | TRBV6-6 | TRBD2 | - | CASTARGGSGNIQYF | TGTGCCAGCACGGCCCGGGGGGGTTCAGGAAACATTCAGTACTTC
TRBJ2-3 | TRBV10-2 | TRBD2 | - | CASSPAGVTDTQYF | TGCGCCAGCAGTCCAGCGGGGGTCACAGATACGCAGTATTTT
TRBJ2-3 | TRBV12-3/TRBV12-4 | - | many | CASKFQAGTDTQYF | TGTGCCAGCAAGTTTCAGGCGGGAACAGATACGCAGTATTTT
TRBJ2-5 | TRBV28 | - | - | CASSLRGGAETQYF | TGTGCCAGCAGTTTAAGGGGCGGGGCAGAGACCCAGTACTTC
TRBJ2-3 | TRBV7-8 | TRBD1 | few | CASSPGGRSGTDTQYF | TGTGCCAGCAGCCCAGGGGGACGGTCGGGCACAGATACGCAGTATTTT
TRBJ2-1 | TRBV7-8 | TRBD2 | many | CASSTLIPSGGAVEQFF | TGTGCCAGCAGCACCTTAATTCCTAGCGGGGGGGCGGTTGAGCAGTTCTTC
TRBJ2-7 | TRBV11-2 | - | many | CASSLVQSYEQYF | TGTGCCAGCAGCTTAGTCCAATCCTACGAGCAGTACTTC
TRBJ1-5 | TRBV7-6 | - | many | CASSLGPASNQPQHF | TGTGCCAGCAGCTTAGGGCCGGCTAGCAATCAGCCCCAGCATTTT
TRBJ1-4 | TRBV7-2 | - | many | CASSLETGGGRGEKLFF | TGTGCCAGCAGCTTAGAGACGGGCGGGGGGCGAGGTGAAAAACTGTTTTTT
TRBJ2-2 | TRBV7-2 | TRBD2 | few | CASSFAGGRGPGELFF | TGTGCCAGCAGCTTTGCGGGGGGCCGGGGCCCCGGGGAGCTGTTTTTT
TRBJ2-1 | TRBV5-4 | - | few | CASSLGFSYNEQFF | TGTGCCAGCAGCTTGGGGTTCTCCTACAATGAGCAGTTCTTC
TRBJ1-5 | TRBV6-6 | TRBD1 | few | CASSSDRGLNQPQHF | TGTGCCAGCAGTTCGGACAGGGGTCTCAATCAGCCCCAGCATTTT
TRBJ2-1 | TRBV12-3/TRBV12-4 | TRBD2 | - | CASSSYRTSGGKIYNEQFF | TGTGCCAGCAGTTCGTACCGGACTAGCGGGGGGAAGATCTACAATGAGCAGTTCTTC
TRBJ1-1 | TRBV7-9 | TRBD1 | - | CASSLGGTGRVNTEAFF | TGTGCCAGCAGCCTAGGGGGGACAGGGCGAGTGAACACTGAAGCTTTCTTT
TRBJ2-6 | TRBV28 | - | many | CASRPRWAGANVLTF | TGTGCCAGCAGACCGAGGTGGGCTGGGGCCAACGTCCTGACTTTC
TRBJ2-3 | TRBV5-4 | TRBD2 | - | CASSFSGASGDTQYF | TGTGCCAGCAGCTTCAGCGGGGCGTCGGGGGATACGCAGTATTTT
TRBJ2-1 | TRBV5-1 | - | - | CASRRGSFTGAGNSYNEQFF | TGCGCCAGCAGACGAGGTTCTTTTACCGGGGCAGGGAACTCCTACAATGAGCAGTTCTTC
TRBJ1-1 | TRBV11-2 | TRBD1 | - | CASSSPGQGASNEAFF | TGTGCCAGCAGCTCTCCGGGACAGGGGGCAAGTAATGAAGCTTTCTTT
TRBJ2-1 | TRBV12-3/TRBV12-4 | TRBD1 | many | CASSSPGQGVWNNEQFF | TGTGCCAGCAGTTCCCCTGGACAGGGAGTGTGGAACAATGAGCAGTTCTTC
TRBJ2-7 | TRBV20-1 | - | - | CSARALRLDEQYF | TGCAGTGCTAGAGCCCTACGCCTTGACGAGCAGTACTTC
TRBJ2-7 | TRBV20-1 | - | few | CSASQGYEQYF | TGCAGTGCTTCCCAGGGGTACGAGCAGTACTTC
TRBJ2-7 | TRBV27 | TRBD1 | - | CASSQPGTGQAEQYF | TGTGCCAGCAGTCAACCCGGGACAGGGCAGGCCGAGCAGTACTTC
TRBJ1-4 | TRBV7-9 | TRBD1 | - | CASSSHRGVATNEKLFF | TGTGCCAGCAGCTCTCACAGGGGAGTTGCAACTAATGAAAAACTGTTTTTT
TRBJ2-7 | TRBV7-8 | TRBD1 | few | CASSSPRGQAFYEQYF | TGTGCCAGCAGCTCCCCAAGGGGGCAGGCGTTCTACGAGCAGTACTTC
TRBJ2-7 | TRBV29-1 | TRBD1 | - | CSVEDPQGAYEQYF | TGCAGCGTTGAAGATCCACAGGGGGCCTACGAGCAGTACTTC
TRBJ2-2 | TRBV28 | - | - | CASVASQARTGELFF | TGTGCCAGCGTGGCCAGCCAAGCTCGGACCGGGGAGCTGTTTTTT
TRBJ1-5 | TRBV7-2 | - | many | CASSLEFSNQPQHF | TGTGCCAGCAGCTTAGAGTTTAGCAATCAGCCCCAGCATTTT
TRBJ1-1 | TRBV5-1 | - | few | CASSLAGGIEAFF | TGCGCCAGCAGCTTGGCGGGGGGGATTGAAGCTTTCTTT
TRBJ2-2 | TRBV28 | - | - | CASRDRWIPPANTGELFF | TGTGCCAGCAGGGACCGGTGGATCCCCCCCGCGAACACCGGGGAGCTGTTTTTT
TRBJ2-1 | TRBV12-3/TRBV12-4 | - | few | CASRIQYNEQFF | TGTGCCAGCAGAATTCAGTACAATGAGCAGTTCTTC
TRBJ2-7 | TRBV7-6 | TRBD2 | - | CASSLELAVSKTEQYF | TGTGCAAGCAGCTTAGAACTAGCGGTGTCCAAGACCGAGCAGTACTTC
TRBJ2-1 | TRBV6-1 | TRBD1 | - | CASSALGTGRIYNEQFF | TGTGCCAGCAGTGCTCTCGGGACAGGGAGGATATACAATGAGCAGTTCTTC
TRBJ1-1 | TRBV11-1 | - | many | CASRAEGVNTEAFF | TGTGCCAGCAGGGCGGAGGGGGTGAACACTGAAGCTTTCTTT
TRBJ2-1 | TRBV19 | - | - | CASSIDGGHPVYNEQFF | TGTGCCAGTAGTATAGATGGGGGACACCCAGTATACAATGAGCAGTTCTTC
TRBJ1-6 | TRBV7-8 | - | few | CASSLAGGGGRERKSLHF | TGTGCCAGCAGCTTGGCCGGAGGGGGGGGCAGGGAACGTAAGTCCCTCCACTTT
TRBJ2-7 | TRBV7-2 | - | many | CASSLISGVGYEQYF | TGTGCCAGCAGCTTAATTTCAGGGGTTGGCTACGAGCAGTACTTC
TRBJ1-1 | TRBV18 | - | - | CASSPPYVTDEAFF | TGTGCCAGCTCACCACCTTATGTTACTGATGAAGCTTTCTTT
TRBJ1-3 | TRBV7-9 | - | many | CASSFGPTASSGNTIYF | TGTGCCAGCAGCTTTGGCCCCACCGCGAGCTCTGGAAACACCATATATTTT
TRBJ2-7 | TRBV12-3/TRBV12-4 | TRBD2 | few | CASSPGGAYEQYF | TGTGCCAGCAGCCCCGGGGGGGCCTACGAGCAGTACTTC
TRBJ1-6 | TRBV7-9 | - | - | CASSYKGVGSGSYNSPLHF | TGTGCCAGCAGCTACAAAGGGGTTGGTTCTGGCTCCTATAATTCACCCCTCCACTTT
TRBJ2-7 | TRBV7-7 | - | many | CASSSDTSYEQYF | TGTGCCAGCAGCTCGGACACATCCTACGAGCAGTACTTC
TRBJ2-1 | TRBV10-3 | TRBD2 | few | CAIKRVAGVPNEQFF | TGTGCCATCAAGAGGGTAGCGGGCGTGCCAAATGAGCAGTTCTTC
TRBJ2-7 | TRBV2 | TRBD2 | few | CASSPRTSGTYEQYF | TGTGCCAGCAGTCCTCGGACTAGCGGGACCTACGAGCAGTACTTC
TRBJ2-5 | TRBV29-1 | - | - | CSLQRTGKYQETQYF | TGCAGCCTCCAGCGGACGGGGAAGTACCAAGAGACCCAGTACTTC
TRBJ1-2 | TRBV28 | TRBD1 | few | CASSPPSGQADYGYTF | TGTGCCAGCAGTCCCCCAAGTGGACAGGCGGACTATGGCTACACCTTC